This T cell receptor (beta chain) was identified during a study of blood T cells in healthy people across ages (dated by TCRdb to the mid-2010s). In terms of the full investigation: In model experiments, template switching captured roughly one uniquely barcoded TCR beta cDNA molecule for every two T cells. Using deep sequencing normalized with unique cDNA molecular identifiers, the study measured how TCR beta repertoire diversity changes with age. Using the same blood draw, the study looked at two additional independent replicas of 1 million unique cDNA reads for two donors, one aged 18 to 30 and the other aged 80 or older. The donors were split into four age groups: young (average around 15 years), middle-aged (roughly 39), aged (roughly 60) and long-lived (82). Donors of different ages were randomly distributed across sequencing lanes to avoid experimental bias.

Library generation was performed with 5' RACE. Sequencing was carried out with an Illumina HiSeq 2500. A second PCR of roughly 7 to 11 cycles was performed with a sample-barcoded 5' primer and a J-beta primer mix. A unique molecular identifier was introduced onto each TCR beta cDNA molecule by a template-switch 5' adaptor carrying 12 random nucleotides. Each sample yielded at least 2.5 million CDR3-containing paired-end reads. First-strand cDNA synthesis was performed from all RNA using the Mint cDNA synthesis kit, with priming by a TRBC-specific oligonucleotide. After uracil-DNA glycosylase treatment, a first 18-cycle PCR used universal primers M1SS and BC2_uni_R on all cDNA. The original methods were these. Each sample was normalized by randomly selecting 1 million high-quality reads, each carrying a distinct molecular identifier. Instead of being binned into consensus sequences, reads with shared molecular identifiers were discarded. MiTCR, with a Q25 quality threshold and the strictest error-elimination algorithm, was used for CDR3 identification, clonotype clustering and error correction. A nonparametric unseen species model with Euler transformation was used to estimate a lower bound on total TCR beta diversity. TCRdb applied fastp at Q25 and MiXCR to the public reads, then kept only in-frame beta chains. Identical CDR3 protein sequences are pooled into one entry, listed with their most common genes and DNA. Clone size and V and J calls follow TCRdb, not the original study. The sample table lists 850,000 to 1,000,000 distinct CDR3 sequences, roughly 50% of them with a count of one. The ten largest clonotypes hold around 21% of the sample.

Study-wide findings and limitations: Because profiling used bulk unsorted PBMCs, naive and antigen-experienced compartments could not be compared conclusively. Observed TCR beta diversity per million T cells fell roughly linearly with age, and a significant reduction was already apparent by age roughly 40. The long-lived group showed more naive CD4+ T cells, fewer expanded clones and increased TCR diversity than the aged group, suggesting age selection. Because donor CMV infection status was unknown, age-related changes in expanded clonotypes were potentially confounded. Estimates of total diversity based on one million sequenced T cells were regarded as lower bounds and as underestimates. The percentage of naive T cells measured by flow cytometry correlated strongly with observed TCR beta diversity.

The CDR3 spans 12 residues, from the cysteine through the phenylalanine. The kept DNA is CDR3 alone, 36 bases in frame from the first base. CDR1 and CDR2, per the germline V gene, are SGHRS and YFSETQ. The junction carries 9 bases between V and J, which are trimmed by 2 bases and 7 bases respectively. This clonotype was detected only a few times. Its antigen target is currently unknown. No much larger clonotype is one base removed from it; base qualities were not supplied. Systemically healthy Caucasian individuals from Russia, over 30 in total and aged about 6 to 95 years, were included as donors. Approximately 10 milliliters of peripheral blood were collected from each donor into EDTA-treated Vacutainer tubes. PBMCs were isolated by Ficoll-Paque density-gradient centrifugation, with at least 7 million obtained per sample. Total RNA, at least 6 micrograms per sample, was extracted from PBMCs with Trizol reagent. The percentages of naive CD45RAhigh/CD27high T cells were determined by flow cytometry on a PBMC aliquot from every donor.

Material for sequencing was blood. Recombination connected TRBV5-1 to TRBJ1-2; the D region possibly corresponds to TRBD1 (6 bases align). The TCR comes from a woman aged 55-69 years in good health. The CDR3 is CASSFQGTGYTF. The sequenced DNA is TGCGCCAGCAGCTTCCAGGGGACTGGCTACACCTTC.